This is a list of T cell receptor beta chains from one sample in a study of blood T cell repertoires in COVID-19. Measured with immunoSEQ multiplex PCR; TCRdb has only the in-frame clones, and not every one. The sample shows 140,000 to 150,000 clones, around 80% of them seen only once. The specimen was peripheral blood. The receptor source for this set is a woman in her fifties or sixties with acute or convalescent COVID-19. CDR3s include the opening cysteine and the closing phenylalanine or tryptophan. D genes are given only for firm matches.

j_call | v_call | d_call | cdr3_aa
TRBJ2-3 | TRBV10-2 | TRBD2 | CASSETSGSADTQYF
TRBJ1-2 | TRBV28 | - | CASNPGGQYGYTF
TRBJ1-2 | TRBV9 | - | CASSVEPDRGFGGYTF
TRBJ2-7 | TRBV10-3 | - | CAISSGVYEQYF
TRBJ2-7 | TRBV5-8 | - | CASSSIYEQYF
TRBJ1-5 | TRBV7-2 | - | CASSTDTGGSQPQHF
TRBJ1-5 | TRBV6-6 | - | CASSSQDRNQPQHF
TRBJ2-5 | TRBV10-1 | TRBD2 | CASSERGLAGGTQYF
TRBJ1-1 | TRBV19 | - | CASSIMVGQKNTEAFF
TRBJ2-6 | TRBV19 | - | CASRDFSGANVLTF
TRBJ1-4 | TRBV19 | - | CASRVTGRGEKLFF
TRBJ2-5 | TRBV11-2 | TRBD1 | CASSYRGWLQETQYF
TRBJ2-1 | TRBV7-3 | TRBD2 | CASSLRTSGSRDEQFF
TRBJ1-1 | TRBV9 | TRBD1 | CASSAQIGQGRAFF
TRBJ1-5 | TRBV6-2/TRBV6-3 | TRBD1 | CASSYQHRGNQPQHF
TRBJ1-6 | TRBV5-1 | - | CASKVSGKGSPLHF
TRBJ1-2 | TRBV7-2 | - | CASSHPAGGRRDGYTF
TRBJ1-5 | TRBV6-1 | - | CASSEGQSYQPQHF
TRBJ1-1 | TRBV6-5 | TRBD1 | CASSAGGRSEAFF
TRBJ2-3 | TRBV5-6 | - | CASSRPGADTQYF
TRBJ1-2 | TRBV6-5 | TRBD1 | CASSTGAGYGYTF
TRBJ1-4 | TRBV10-3 | - | CAISDARSGTNEKLFF
TRBJ2-7 | TRBV7-8 | - | CASSSRIGASYEQYF
TRBJ2-7 | TRBV5-1 | - | CASSSALLSEQYF
TRBJ1-1 | TRBV2 | - | CALRGVAEAFF
TRBJ2-2 | TRBV6-1 | TRBD2 | CASISGRDTGELFF
TRBJ2-7 | TRBV10-3 | - | CAISESTRTLGQYF
TRBJ2-7 | TRBV5-4 | - | CASSLSQGPLSSPFEQYF
TRBJ2-7 | TRBV27 | - | CASSLIGSSYEQYF
TRBJ1-5 | TRBV27 | - | CASSSRGINQPQHF